The 10 T cell receptor beta chains reported below all come from one sample, sequenced in a study of PD-1 blockade in classical Hodgkin lymphoma. Relapse after autologous stem cell transplantation occurred in every patient, and brentuximab vedotin exposure varied. The table came from immunoSEQ multiplex PCR; TCRdb's copy has only in-frame clones and leaves some out. The sample carries 90,000 to 130,000 clones, nearly 90% recorded once. Sequences were derived from peripheral blood mononuclear cells (PBMCs), sampled before the second cycle of nivolumab. These receptors originate from a human donor with classical Hodgkin lymphoma.

This chain connects TRBV6-6 to TRBJ1-5; a possible D gene is TRBD1 (5 bases). CDR1 is MNHNY, CDR2 SVGAGI, per germline (reference sequence). The length of the CDR3 is 15 residues. The germline V and J ends were trimmed by 6 bases and 0 bases, with 12 bases remaining between them. The CDR3 reads CASRGSGTSNQPQHF. In nucleotides, the CDR3 is TGTGCCAGCAGAGGTTCAGGGACTAGCAATCAGCCCCAGCATTTT.

The V call is TRBV6-6, the J call TRBJ2-7, with a weak D call TRBD2 (5 bases). V was cut by 7 bases and J by 0 bases, with 10 bases left in between. CDR3 length equals 13 residues. Per germline, CDR1 MNHNY and CDR2 SVGAGI (reference sequence). CDR3 residues: CASKEADSYEQYF. The CDR3 DNA reads as TGTGCCAGCAAGGAGGCGGACTCCTACGAGCAGTACTTC.

The genes are TRBV7-6 and TRBJ1-3; 9 bases are shared with TRBD1. Germline loops: CDR1 SGHVS, CDR2 FNYEAQ. With 5 bases clipped from V and 8 bases from J, the junction kept 7 bases outside the gene matches. This CDR3 spans 14 amino acids. CDR3 sequence reads: CASSIWDREDTIYF. The CDR3 DNA reads TGTGCCAGCAGCATTTGGGACAGGGAGGACACCATATATTTT.

This chain joins TRBV30 and TRBJ2-7; D possibly matches TRBD1 or TRBD2 (5 bases each). The V and J ends lost 4 bases and 2 bases respectively, with 12 bases between them. The germline V gene encodes CDR1 GTSNPN and CDR2 SVGIG (reference sequence). The CDR3 spans 13 residues. This CDR3 is CAWNSVGPYEQYF. CDR3 DNA: TGTGCCTGGAACTCGGTGGGACCCTACGAGCAGTACTTC. Full variable domain (outside the CDR3, taken from reference TRBV30 and TRBJ2-7): SQTIHQWPATLVQPVGSPLSLECTVEGTSNPNLYWYRQAAGRGLQLLFYSVGIGQISSEVPQNLSASRPQDRQFILSSKKLLLSDSGFYLCAWNSVGPYEQYFGPGTRLTVT.

The CDR3 nucleotides read TGCGCCAGCAGCCAGGGGGACAGTGGGACCTACGAGCAGTACTTC. This encodes CASSQGDSGTYEQYF. The V and J genes are TRBV4-1 and TRBJ2-7; 7 bases are shared with TRBD1. With V trimmed by 3 bases and J by 2 bases, 7 bases remained unmatched. The V gene's germline CDR1 is MGHRA and CDR2 YSYEKL. The CDR3 has 15 amino acids.

The chain is built from TRBV9 and TRBJ2-7; 7 bases line up with TRBD2. Germline lookup yields CDR1 SGDLS and CDR2 YYNGEE. This CDR3 comprises 16 residues. V shed 4 bases and J 2 bases; nucleotides not matched to a gene: 12. The CDR3 DNA sequence: TGTGCCAGCAGCCCGGGAGCGGGGAAACAAGCCTACGAGCAGTACTTC. This sequence encodes CASSPGAGKQAYEQYF.

This clone has just a few counts. V usage is TRBV5-1 and J usage is TRBJ2-7; possibly TRBD2 for D (6 bases). This CDR3 comprises 14 residues. Germline V gives CDR1 SGHRS, CDR2 YFSETQ. Trimming removed 1 base from V and 6 bases from J, with 14 bases in between. CDR3 region: CASSLNLEGREQYF. Here the CDR3 DNA reads TGCGCCAGCAGCTTGAATTTGGAGGGGCGCGAGCAGTACTTC.

This chain joins TRBV19 and TRBJ1-1, with 7 nucleotides matching TRBD1. The CDR3 is 12 residues long. V was pared by 8 bases and J by 3 bases, with 3 bases of the junction left unmatched. Germline CDR1 and CDR2: LNHDA and SQIVND (reference sequence). CDR3 sequence (DNA): TGTGCCAGTCAACAGGGGTACACTGAAGCTTTCTTT. Encoded protein: CASQQGYTEAFF. Full variable domain (outside the CDR3, taken from reference TRBV19 and TRBJ1-1): DGGITQSPKYLFRKEGQNVTLSCEQNLNHDAMYWYRQDPGQGLRLIYYSQIVNDFQKGDIAEGYSVSREKKESFPLTVTSAQKNPTAFYLCASQQGYTEAFFGQGTRLTVV.

V and J are TRBV7-2 and TRBJ1-2, with 9 nucleotides matching TRBD1. CDR1 and CDR2 from the germline V gene are SGHTA and FQGNSA. The CDR3 loop spans 13 amino acids. Unmatched junction bases numbered 7, after V lost 6 bases and J lost 8 bases. The CDR3 region is CASSSTGGEGYTF. CDR3 sequence (DNA): TGTGCCAGCAGTTCAACAGGGGGCGAGGGCTACACCTTC.

The table lists this clone with a count of one. The chain employs TRBV4-3 and TRBJ1-1; D remains ambiguous. Trimming pared 1 base from V and 3 bases from J, leaving 12 bases between. This CDR3 is built from 15 residues. Germline assignment: CDR1 LGHNA and CDR2 YSLEER. CDR3 nucleotide sequence: TGCGCCAGCAGCCAAGCTAAAAGGCGGGACACTGAAGCTTTCTTT. The encoded protein is CASSQAKRRDTEAFF.